This T cell receptor beta chain was recovered during a study of OX40 agonist ivuxolimab in advanced cancers. CDR3 length equals 14 residues. Germline loops: CDR1 SEHNR, CDR2 FQNEAQ (reference sequence). At cycle 4 day 1, cycle 7 day 1, and baseline, blood was sampled. A note on this clone: Its antigen is unknown.

Regarding the study as a whole: Also present in some nonresponders was a low level of normalized T-cell clonal expansion. Expanded peripheral T cells had an undetermined antigen specificity.

Profiling relied on immunoSEQ multiplex PCR, and the TCRdb table lists in-frame clones only, not all of them. The repertoire has tens of thousands of clones, approximately 85% of them found once; the top ten carry 18%. The receptor's source is an adult with an advanced solid tumor such as melanoma, head and neck, liver or kidney cancer. This chain joins TRBV7-9 and TRBJ2-5; maybe TRBD2 (5 bases). The J call may be faulty, since TRBJ2-7 better matches the DNA end. Sequences were derived from CD4+ or CD8+ T cells sorted from blood, sampled in a trial of the OX40 agonist ivuxolimab. Here the CDR3 reads CASRPTGINYEQYF. The CDR3 DNA sequence: TGTGCCAGCAGGCCCACGGGGATTAATTACGAGCAGTACTTC.